Each of the 5 T cell receptor beta chains below was sequenced from the same sample in a study of blood T cell repertoires in COVID-19 (dated by TCRdb to the early 2020s). Libraries were made using the immunoSEQ multiplex PCR assay. TCRdb mirrors the immuneACCESS table, restricted to in-frame sequences. Some clones are absent from its copies; in checked studies, under half trace to an unresolved V gene, and the reason for the others is unknown. Within this sample are around 72,000 clones, with over 80% of them counted one time only. Roughly 18% of the sample is held by the ten biggest clonotypes. The material sequenced was peripheral blood. The receptors come from a woman at least 80 years old with acute or convalescent COVID-19.

The chain couples TRBV11-2 to TRBJ2-7; D might be TRBD1 (6 bases). The CDR3 runs 14 residues. The germline gives CDR1 SGHAT, CDR2 FQNNGV. V dropped 8 bases and J dropped 4 bases, with 18 bases sitting between them. CDR3 sequence: CASSTVARGYEQYF. In nucleotides, the CDR3 is TGTGCCAGCTCCACCGTTGCCAGGGGTTACGAGCAGTACTTC.

The chain employs TRBV3-1 (or the pseudogene TRBV3-2) and TRBJ1-2; D remains ambiguous. Deletions cut 3 bases from V and 0 bases from J, with 5 bases between. Germline V gives CDR1 LGHDT, CDR2 YNNKEL (reference sequence). This CDR3 comprises 13 residues. The CDR3 DNA reads as TGTGCCAGCAGCCACCCCTCTAACTATGGCTACACCTTC. It specifies CASSHPSNYGYTF.

This clone was recorded only once. The V call is TRBV27, the J call TRBJ1-1; D perhaps matches TRBD1 (6 bases). CDR1 is MNHEY and CDR2 is SMNVEV in the germline V gene (reference sequence). Trimming removed 6 bases at V and 3 bases at J, with 8 bases between. There are 12 residues in the CDR3. CDR3 DNA sequence: TGTGCCAGCAGACAGGGACACACTGAAGCTTTCTTT. This codes for CASRQGHTEAFF.

The chain couples TRBV9 to TRBJ2-3; 11 bases align to TRBD1. The J segment lost 3 bases and the V segment lost 2 bases, leaving 2 bases of the junction unmatched. The CDR3 has 15 residues. Germline values: CDR1 SGDLS, CDR2 YYNGEE. The CDR3 loop is CASSVDRGLTDTQYF. The CDR3 nucleotides are TGTGCCAGCAGCGTGGACAGGGGGCTTACAGATACGCAGTATTTT.

V gene TRBV7-9 combines with J gene TRBJ2-3, with D perhaps matching TRBD2 (6 bases). CDR3 length: 18 amino acids. The germline V gene has CDR1 SEHNR and CDR2 FQNEAQ (reference sequence). V lost 6 bases to trimming and J lost 2 bases, with 24 bases between them. The CDR3 DNA reads as TGTGCCAGCAGTCCTTTAGCCCCCGACTGGACTAACACAGATACGCAGTATTTT. Protein: CASSPLAPDWTNTDTQYF. Full variable domain (outside the CDR3, taken from reference TRBV7-9 and TRBJ2-3): DTGVSQNPRHKITKRGQNVTFRCDPISEHNRLYWYRQTLGQGPEFLTYFQNEAQLEKSRLLSDRFSAERPKGSFSTLEIQRTEQGDSAMYLCASSPLAPDWTNTDTQYFGPGTRLTVL.